What follows describes a single TCR beta chain. Repertoires were generated with immunoSEQ multiplex PCR, while TCRdb's copy carries only in-frame clones and drops some. The profile shows some 150,000 clones, more than 85% of them singletons. CDR3 size: 15 residues. The V gene lost 7 bases and the J gene lost 1 base, with 16 bases spanning the gap. CDR1 is SGHAT, CDR2 FQNNGV, per germline. This sample is part of a study of control samples from healthy donors and cancer patients. Sequences were obtained from blood. The genes are TRBV11-2 and TRBJ1-1, with D hard to call. This clonotype was obtained from a man aged 50-59 years in good health. The CDR3 region has the DNA TGTGCCAGCATGCACCTCGGTGAGGGGAACACTGAAGCTTTCTTT. Translation gives CASMHLGEGNTEAFF. The complete variable domain, with remaining parts taken from reference TRBV11-2 and TRBJ1-1, reads EAGVAQSPRYKIIEKRQSVAFWCNPISGHATLYWYQQILGQGPKLLIQFQNNGVVDDSQLPKDRFSAERLKGVDSTLKIQPAKLEDSAVYLCASMHLGEGNTEAFFGQGTRLTVV.